The sample holds one count of the clone carrying this T cell receptor (beta chain). This sample is part of a study of blood T cell repertoires in COVID-19. Per germline, CDR1 SNHLY and CDR2 FYNNEI. Trimming removed 2 bases from V and 4 bases from J, with 8 bases in between. This CDR3 is built from 14 residues. The data were produced by immunoSEQ multiplex PCR, yet TCRdb's version contains in-frame clones alone and is incomplete. The table has roughly 70,000 clones, 80% to 90% seen once. This TCR came from an elderly woman with active COVID-19. This chain links TRBV2 with TRBJ1-4; D remains ambiguous. The sequenced sample was peripheral blood. The CDR3 spells CASSEWRNNEKLFF. CDR3 sequence (DNA): TGTGCCAGCAGTGAATGGAGAAATAATGAAAAACTGTTTTTT.